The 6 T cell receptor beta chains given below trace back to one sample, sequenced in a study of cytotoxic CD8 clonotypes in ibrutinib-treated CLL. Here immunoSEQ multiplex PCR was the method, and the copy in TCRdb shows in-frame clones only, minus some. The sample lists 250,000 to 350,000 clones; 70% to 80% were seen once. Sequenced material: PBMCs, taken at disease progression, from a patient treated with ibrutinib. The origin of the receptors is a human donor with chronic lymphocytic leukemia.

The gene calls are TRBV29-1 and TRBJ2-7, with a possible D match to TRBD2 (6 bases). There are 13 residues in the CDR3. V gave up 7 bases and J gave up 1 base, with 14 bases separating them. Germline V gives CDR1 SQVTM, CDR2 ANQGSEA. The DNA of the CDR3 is TGCAGCGCCTATGGGGGGAGGTCCTACGAGCAGTACTTC. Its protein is CSAYGGRSYEQYF.

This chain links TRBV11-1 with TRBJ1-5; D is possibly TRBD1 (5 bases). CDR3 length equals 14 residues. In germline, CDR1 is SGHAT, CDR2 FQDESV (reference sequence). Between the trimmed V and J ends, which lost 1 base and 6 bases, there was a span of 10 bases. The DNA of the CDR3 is TGTGCCAGCAGCTTAGATCGGGGGATTCAGCCCCAGCATTTT. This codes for CASSLDRGIQPQHF.

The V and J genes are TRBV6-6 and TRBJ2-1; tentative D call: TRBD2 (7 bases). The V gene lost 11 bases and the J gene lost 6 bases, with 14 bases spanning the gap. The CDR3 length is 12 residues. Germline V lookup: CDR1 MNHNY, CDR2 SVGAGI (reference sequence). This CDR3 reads CAAGEGPNEQFF. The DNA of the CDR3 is TGTGCCGCAGGGGAGGGGCCCAATGAGCAGTTCTTC.

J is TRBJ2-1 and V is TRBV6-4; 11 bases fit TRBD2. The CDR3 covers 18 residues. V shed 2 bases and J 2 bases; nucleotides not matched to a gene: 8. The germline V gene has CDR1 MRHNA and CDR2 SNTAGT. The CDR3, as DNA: TGTGCCAGCAGTGACACGACTAGCGGGATCCCACCCTACAATGAGCAGTTCTTC. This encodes CASSDTTSGIPPYNEQFF.

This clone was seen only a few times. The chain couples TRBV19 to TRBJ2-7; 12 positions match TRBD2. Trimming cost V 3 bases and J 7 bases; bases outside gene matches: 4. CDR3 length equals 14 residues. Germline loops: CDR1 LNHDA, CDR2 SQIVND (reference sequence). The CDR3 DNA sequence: TGTGCCAGTAGTATTGCTAGCGGGAGGGGTGAGCAGTACTTC. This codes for CASSIASGRGEQYF.

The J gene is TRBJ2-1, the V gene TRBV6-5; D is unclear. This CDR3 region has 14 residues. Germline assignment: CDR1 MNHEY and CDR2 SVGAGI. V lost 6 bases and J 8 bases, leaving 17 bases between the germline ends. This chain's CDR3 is CASRASTGWDEQFF. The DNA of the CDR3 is TGTGCCAGCAGGGCTAGTACCGGGTGGGATGAGCAGTTCTTC.